These 8 T cell receptor beta chains originate from one sample sequenced in a study of blood T cell repertoires in COVID-19. Sequenced by immunoSEQ multiplex PCR; TCRdb stores in-frame clones only, minus some. The sample consists of about 110,000 clones, 76% of them appearing once. The sequencing sample was made of peripheral blood. These receptors all come from a woman aged 80 or over with acute or convalescent COVID-19.

V and J are TRBV11-2 and TRBJ2-1; TRBD2 matches at 7 bases. Trimming at V came to 0 bases and at J to 2 bases, leaving 4 bases not matched to a gene. Germline-derived CDR1 and CDR2 are SGHAT and FQNNGV. The CDR3 sequence is 16 residues long. The CDR3, as DNA: TGTGCCAGCAGCTTAGATCAGCGGGGACCCTACAATGAGCAGTTCTTC. This sequence encodes CASSLDQRGPYNEQFF.

The chain couples TRBV5-1 to TRBJ2-1, with D possibly TRBD2 on 5 matching bases. V shed 4 bases and J shed 0 bases, with 14 bases lying between them. From germline, CDR1 is SGHRS and CDR2 YFSETQ. This CDR3 spans 16 amino acids. CDR3 DNA: TGCGCCAGCAGCCCTATAGCGCCGAGCTCCTACAATGAGCAGTTCTTC. It is translated as CASSPIAPSSYNEQFF.

The chain uses TRBV19 and TRBJ1-2; TRBD1 aligns across 8 bases. The germline CDR1 and CDR2 sequences are LNHDA and SQIVND (reference sequence). The CDR3 is 13 residues long. V shed 5 bases and J 4 bases; nucleotides not matched to a gene: 3. The CDR3 DNA reads TGTGCCAGTAGTTGGGACAGGTCCTATGGCTACACCTTC. It translates to CASSWDRSYGYTF.

V gene TRBV6-5 combines with J gene TRBJ1-4; TRBD1 might be the D (5 bases). V was pared by 6 bases and J by 8 bases, with 19 bases between. The CDR3 covers 15 residues. Looked up from germline, CDR1 is MNHEY and CDR2 is SVGAGI. CDR3 DNA: TGTGCCAGCAGGACAGTAGGCAGGGCGGAAGAAAAACTGTTTTTT. Protein product: CASRTVGRAEEKLFF.

This chain joins TRBV5-1 and TRBJ2-2; 7 bases align to TRBD2. CDR1 is SGHRS, CDR2 YFSETQ, per germline. This CDR3 contains 14 residues. V shed 0 bases, J shed 6 bases, and the junction held 2 bases outside the gene matches. The CDR3 sequence: CASSLELASGELFF. CDR3 nucleotide sequence: TGCGCCAGCAGCTTGGAACTAGCGTCCGGGGAGCTGTTTTTT.

This clone has only one observation. As DNA, the CDR3 is TGCGCCAGCAGCGCCGAGACAGGGGGTGGCTACACCTTC. Its protein is CASSAETGGGYTF. The chain combines TRBV5-1 with TRBJ1-2; TRBD1 matches at 9 bases. J was trimmed by 7 bases and V by 4 bases; bases with no gene match: 5. The CDR3 consists of 13 residues. CDR1 is SGHRS, CDR2 YFSETQ, per germline.

This chain links TRBV7-9 with TRBJ2-2; 9 bases fit TRBD2. This CDR3 contains 15 residues. Germline values: CDR1 SEHNR, CDR2 FQNEAQ (reference sequence). Losses at the gene ends were 6 bases for V and 5 bases for J; bases not matched to a gene: 7. In DNA, the CDR3 is TGTGCCAGCAGACGGAGCGGGGGGACAACCGGGGAGCTGTTTTTT. Protein: CASRRSGGTTGELFF.

The J gene is TRBJ2-3, the V gene TRBV9; D may be TRBD2 (5 bases). CDR1 is SGDLS, CDR2 YYNGEE, per germline. CDR3 length: 14 amino acids. The germline V and J ends were trimmed by 0 bases and 3 bases, with 8 bases remaining between them. The CDR3 spells CASSVDPGTDTQYF. CDR3 sequence (DNA): TGTGCCAGCAGCGTAGACCCGGGAACAGATACGCAGTATTTT.